At least ten counts were recorded for the clone carrying this TCR beta chain. This specimen belongs to a study of molecular identifiers for immune sequencing clone quantification. The trim removed 1 base at V and 8 bases at J, leaving 4 bases unmatched. This CDR3 has 15 residues. A single record per CDR3 protein comes from TCRdb applying MiXCR to the PCR reads. The sample lists 460,000 or so distinct CDR3 sequences, about a fifth seen once, with 0.65% to 0.95% in the top ten. Sequenced sample: naive CD8+ T cells from blood, with Jurkat cell RNA spiked in. As for subset: FACS-sorted CD8+CD4-CCR7+CD45RA+ naive T cells. This receptor was obtained from a human donor in good health. Some libraries in this study had Jurkat cell RNA spiked in. This rearrangement joins TRBV12-3 or TRBV12-4 to TRBJ2-3, with 12 bases that match TRBD1. DNA for the CDR3: TGTGCCAGCAGTTTAGGGGGACAGGGGGCGGTTACGCAGTATTTT. Protein: CASSLGGQGAVTQYF.